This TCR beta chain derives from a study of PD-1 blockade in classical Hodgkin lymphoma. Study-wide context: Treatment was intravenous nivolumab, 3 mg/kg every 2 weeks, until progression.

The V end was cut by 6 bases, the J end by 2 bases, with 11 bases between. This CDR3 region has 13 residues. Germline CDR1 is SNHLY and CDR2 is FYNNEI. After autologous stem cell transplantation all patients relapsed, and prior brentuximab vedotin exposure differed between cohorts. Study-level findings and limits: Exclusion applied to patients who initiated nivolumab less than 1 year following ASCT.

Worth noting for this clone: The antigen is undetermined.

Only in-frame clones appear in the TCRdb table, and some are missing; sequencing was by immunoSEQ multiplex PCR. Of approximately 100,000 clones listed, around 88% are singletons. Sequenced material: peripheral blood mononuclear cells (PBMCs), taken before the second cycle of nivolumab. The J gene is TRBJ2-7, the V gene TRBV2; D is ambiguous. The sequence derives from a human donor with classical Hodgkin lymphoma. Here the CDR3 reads CASRSFGTYEQYF. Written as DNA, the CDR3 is TGTGCCAGCAGATCGTTTGGCACCTACGAGCAGTACTTC.